The 28 T cell receptor beta chains listed next were all sequenced from one sample in a study of shared clonotypes between healthy human individuals. TCRdb's table, derived via immunoSEQ multiplex PCR, lists solely in-frame clones and lacks some. The data show 850,000 to 1,100,000 clones, 70% to 80% seen once. The specimen was memory CD4+ T cells from PBMCs. As for subset: CD45RA-negative fraction. The receptors originated from a man aged 18 to 29 in good health. Some clones in this sample may be carry-over from other donors' samples.

The chain couples TRBV28 to TRBJ1-4; 11 bases agree with TRBD1. The CDR3 totals 14 residues. J was trimmed by 10 bases and V by 4 bases; bases with no gene match: 5. The germline V gene has CDR1 MDHEN and CDR2 SYDVKM. This CDR3 reads CASSSGQGVTKLFF. In DNA, the CDR3 is TGTGCCAGCAGTTCGGGACAGGGGGTAACAAAACTGTTTTTT.

This clone was detected many times. The chain links TRBV5-1 to TRBJ1-5; the D gene is possibly TRBD1 (5 bases). V was pared by 1 base and J by 3 bases, with 11 bases between. CDR3 length equals 15 residues. Germline V gives CDR1 SGHRS, CDR2 YFSETQ. The CDR3 sequence: CASSLTGADNQPQHF. The CDR3 region has the DNA TGCGCCAGCAGCTTGACCGGGGCCGACAATCAGCCCCAGCATTTT.

This clone occurred a few times. The chain combines TRBV18 with TRBJ2-5; 7 bases are a match to TRBD1. V lost 6 bases to trimming and J lost 5 bases; unmatched junction nucleotides: 6. The germline V gene has CDR1 KGHSH and CDR2 LQKENI. There are 13 residues in the CDR3. The CDR3 DNA sequence: TGTGCCAGCTCTCGCGGACAGGATGAGACCCAGTACTTC. This sequence encodes CASSRGQDETQYF.

The J gene is TRBJ1-5, the V gene TRBV6-1, with D uncertain. The V gene's germline CDR1 is MNHNS and CDR2 SASEGT. This CDR3 is built from 16 residues. The V end lost 1 base, the J end lost 0 bases, and 10 bases lay between the germline ends. The CDR3 region is CASSEVVSYSNQPQHF. CDR3 coding DNA: TGTGCCAGCAGTGAAGTGGTTAGTTATAGCAATCAGCCCCAGCATTTT.

Worth noting for this clone: A far larger clone is just one base off, so this is likely a read error. This rearrangement joins TRBV7-9 to TRBJ2-7, with D possibly being TRBD2 (6 bases). This CDR3 spans 13 amino acids. Germline V lookup: CDR1 SEHNR, CDR2 FQNEAQ (reference sequence). Trimming removed 5 bases from V and 2 bases from J, with 10 bases in between. In DNA form, the CDR3 reads TGTGCCAGCAGCCGGACTAACCCCTACGAGCAGTACTTC. Amino acids: CASSRTNPYEQYF.

This clone was recorded a few times. The V call is TRBV20-1, the J call TRBJ1-1, with TRBD1 identical over 7 bases. The germline V gene has CDR1 DFQATT and CDR2 SNEGSKA (reference sequence). The V segment lost 8 bases and the J segment 10 bases; nucleotides outside the gene matches: 10. This CDR3 contains 11 residues. CDR3 amino acids: CSPRDSTGAFF. In DNA form, the CDR3 reads TGCAGTCCTCGGGACAGCACCGGAGCTTTCTTT.

This clone was observed a handful of times. This chain joins TRBV5-1 and TRBJ1-2; 7 bases are a match to TRBD1. The trim removed 0 bases at V and 4 bases at J, leaving 6 bases unmatched. The CDR3 totals 15 residues. Per the germline V gene, CDR1 is SGHRS and CDR2 is YFSETQ. The CDR3 region has the DNA TGCGCCAGCAGCTTGGGACAACAGGGGCTCTATGGCTACACCTTC. Its translation is CASSLGQQGLYGYTF.

The chain employs TRBV6-5 and TRBJ1-5; maybe TRBD1 (5 bases). This CDR3 region has 15 residues. Germline V gives CDR1 MNHEY, CDR2 SVGAGI. Here the CDR3 reads CGASREKRGNQPQHF. The CDR3 DNA sequence: TGTGGTGCCAGCAGGGAGAAACGTGGCAATCAGCCCCAGCATTTT.

This chain joins TRBV5-1 and TRBJ2-1, with 9 nucleotides matching TRBD2. V trimming: 0 bases; J trimming: 12 bases; junction bases outside the gene matches: 10. The length of the CDR3 is 15 residues. Germline lookup yields CDR1 SGHRS and CDR2 YFSETQ. CDR3 in DNA: TGCGCCAGCAGCTTGGGGACTAGCGAGCCGAGGGTGCAGTTCTTC. Translating gives CASSLGTSEPRVQFF.

The V call is TRBV7-9, the J call TRBJ1-5; 8 bases line up with TRBD1. The CDR3 spans 15 residues. After removal of 5 bases from V and 4 bases from J, the junction contained 7 bases not matched to a gene. Germline V CDR1 and CDR2: SEHNR, FQNEAQ (reference sequence). CDR3 sequence reads: CASSQDRDLNQPQHF. CDR3 DNA: TGTGCCAGCAGCCAGGACAGGGACCTTAATCAGCCCCAGCATTTT.

This chain connects TRBV6-5 to TRBJ1-4, with D possibly TRBD1 on 5 matching bases. CDR3 length: 15 residues. Germline V gene sequence: CDR1 MNHEY, CDR2 SVGAGI. Trimming took off 8 bases at V and 0 bases at J, with 13 bases between the two ends. This CDR3 reads CASRRGSATNEKLFF. For the CDR3, the DNA is TGTGCCAGCCGGCGGGGGTCCGCAACTAATGAAAAACTGTTTTTT.

The chain has TRBV11-1 and TRBJ1-1; tentatively, D is TRBD1 (5 bases). The CDR3 loop spans 16 amino acids. Trimming pared 4 bases from V and 1 base from J, leaving 16 bases between. Looked up from germline, CDR1 is SGHAT and CDR2 is FQDESV (reference sequence). Here the CDR3 reads CASSSPGGGENTEAFF. The DNA for the CDR3 is TGTGCCAGCAGCTCCCCTGGCGGGGGGGAGAACACTGAAGCTTTCTTT.

The rearrangement links TRBV7-6 to TRBJ2-1; maybe TRBD2 (5 bases). V was clipped by 2 bases and J by 10 bases, with 18 bases between them. The CDR3 extends over 15 amino acids. Germline CDR1 reads SGHVS; CDR2 reads FNYEAQ. CDR3 amino acids: CASSLRLAVQREQFF. The CDR3 DNA sequence: TGTGCCAGCAGCTTAAGGCTAGCCGTCCAAAGGGAGCAGTTCTTC. The full variable domain, its missing parts supplied by reference TRBV7-6 and TRBJ2-1, is GAGVSQSPRYKVTKRGQDVALRCDPISGHVSLYWYRQALGQGPEFLTYFNYEAQQDKSGLPNDRFSAERPEGSISTLTIQRTEQRDSAMYRCASSLRLAVQREQFFGPGTRLTVL.

This chain uses TRBV6-4 with TRBJ2-1, with unresolved D. The CDR3 extends over 14 amino acids. V dropped 10 bases and J dropped 0 bases, with 13 bases sitting between them. The germline V gene encodes CDR1 MRHNA and CDR2 SNTAGT. The CDR3 region has the DNA TGTGCCACCCGACCCCTGAGCTCCTACAATGAGCAGTTCTTC. Translation: CATRPLSSYNEQFF.

About this clone itself: Just one base apart from a much larger clone, this may be a read error. The same CDR3 arises from other DNA sequences in this sample as well. The chain links TRBV2 to TRBJ1-5; TRBD1 might be the D (6 bases). CDR1 SNHLY and CDR2 FYNNEI come from the germline V gene. The CDR3 consists of 13 residues. CDR3 DNA: TGTGCCAGCGGGACACTTAGCAATCAGCCCCAGCACTTT. Protein: CASGTLSNQPQHF.

The chain couples TRBV9 to TRBJ1-1; 8 bases are shared with TRBD1. Germline lookup yields CDR1 SGDLS and CDR2 YYNGEE. Losses at the gene ends were 3 bases for V and 3 bases for J; bases not matched to a gene: 10. The CDR3 is 16 amino acids. The CDR3 DNA is TGTGCCAGCAGCGCCCTCAGGGGGCAGAGGGACACTGAAGCTTTCTTT. This encodes CASSALRGQRDTEAFF.

V usage is TRBV2 and J usage is TRBJ1-1; tentative D call: TRBD1 (6 bases). There are 13 residues in the CDR3. Germline V CDR1 and CDR2: SNHLY, FYNNEI. The V and J ends lost 4 bases and 11 bases respectively, with 17 bases between them. This CDR3 is CASSVRGAQEAFF. CDR3 nucleotides: TGTGCCAGCAGTGTAAGGGGGGCCCAGGAGGCTTTCTTT. Full variable domain (remainder filled in from reference TRBV2 and TRBJ1-1): EPEVTQTPSHQVTQMGQEVILRCVPISNHLYFYWYRQILGQKVEFLVSFYNNEISEKSEIFDDQFSVERPDGSNFTLKIRSTKLEDSAMYFCASSVRGAQEAFFGQGTRLTVV.

This chain's CDR3 is CASSLWGVGDRDGANVLTF. CDR3 DNA: TGTGCCAGCAGCTTGTGGGGTGTGGGAGACAGGGATGGGGCCAACGTCCTGACTTTC. V gene TRBV5-6 combines with J gene TRBJ2-6, with 7 bases fitting TRBD1. The CDR3 consists of 19 residues. Germline V CDR1 and CDR2: SGHDT, YYEEEE. With V trimmed by 1 base and J by 3 bases, 13 bases remained unmatched.

This chain joins TRBV2 and TRBJ2-3; D possibly corresponds to TRBD1 (6 bases). The CDR3 loop spans 14 amino acids. The ends were cut back, 3 bases at V and 8 bases at J, with 15 bases in the middle. In germline, CDR1 is SNHLY, CDR2 FYNNEI. The CDR3 protein is CASSESQGWGTQYF. In DNA, the CDR3 is TGTGCCAGCAGTGAGTCACAGGGTTGGGGTACGCAGTATTTT.

Here the CDR3 DNA reads TGTGCCTGGGGGGAGGGGTCCTCTGGAAACACCATATATTTT. Amino acid sequence: CAWGEGSSGNTIYF. The chain recombines TRBV30 with TRBJ1-3; D perhaps matches TRBD1 (5 bases). This CDR3 is 14 amino acids long. V was shortened by 5 bases and J by 0 bases, with 11 bases between the two germline ends. CDR1 is GTSNPN, CDR2 SVGIG, per germline (reference sequence). Looking up the rest from reference TRBV30 and TRBJ1-3 gives the full variable domain: SQTIHQWPATLVQPVGSPLSLECTVEGTSNPNLYWYRQAAGRGLQLLFYSVGIGQISSEVPQNLSASRPQDRQFILSSKKLLLSDSGFYLCAWGEGSSGNTIYFGEGSWLTVV.

The chain combines TRBV18 with TRBJ1-2; 7 nucleotides line up with TRBD1. CDR1 KGHSH and CDR2 LQKENI come from the germline V gene. There are 15 residues in the CDR3. Trimming removed 6 bases from V and 1 base from J; junction bases left unmatched: 8. The CDR3 DNA follows: TGTGCCAGCTCTTCGGGACAGACAATTAACTATGGCTACACCTTC. Translating it yields CASSSGQTINYGYTF. The full variable domain, its missing parts supplied by reference TRBV18 and TRBJ1-2, is NAGVMQNPRHLVRRRGQEARLRCSPMKGHSHVYWYRQLPEEGLKFMVYLQKENIIDESGMPKERFSAEFPKEGPSILRIQQVVRGDSAAYFCASSSGQTINYGYTFGSGTRLTVV.

The rearrangement joins TRBV10-3 to TRBJ1-5, with TRBD1 as a possible D gene (6 bases). CDR1 and CDR2 from the germline V gene are ENHRY and SYGVKD. The CDR3 is 14 residues long. The V end lost 0 bases, the J end lost 7 bases, and 10 bases lay between the germline ends. The CDR3: CAISESRGIQPQHF. The CDR3 DNA sequence: TGTGCCATCAGTGAGTCGAGGGGGATACAGCCCCAGCATTTT.

The CDR3 DNA sequence: TGTGCCAGCAAGTATTCTCGGACAGCAACTAACAATCAGCCCCAGCATTTT. The encoded protein is CASKYSRTATNNQPQHF. The rearrangement links TRBV2 to TRBJ1-5; weak D call: TRBD1 (6 bases). Germline V lookup: CDR1 SNHLY, CDR2 FYNNEI. V was cut by 7 bases and J by 3 bases, with 22 bases left in between. There are 17 residues in the CDR3. Full variable domain (remainder filled in from reference TRBV2 and TRBJ1-5): EPEVTQTPSHQVTQMGQEVILRCVPISNHLYFYWYRQILGQKVEFLVSFYNNEISEKSEIFDDQFSVERPDGSNFTLKIRSTKLEDSAMYFCASKYSRTATNNQPQHFGDGTRLSIL.

This chain joins TRBV6-4 and TRBJ2-7; the match to TRBD2 covers 9 bases. CDR1 and CDR2 (germline): MRHNA, SNTAGT. V shed 7 bases, J shed 4 bases, and the junction held 17 bases outside the gene matches. The CDR3 is 17 amino acids. DNA of the CDR3: TGTGCCAGCACCCCCCCCCGGCGGCGGGAGGGCCGTTACGAGCAGTACTTC. Protein: CASTPPRRREGRYEQYF.

This clone was recorded only once. J is TRBJ2-5 and V is TRBV9, with 13 bases identical to TRBD2. The CDR3 covers 16 residues. Unmatched junction bases numbered 3, after V lost 0 bases and J lost 4 bases. Germline V gene lookup returns CDR1 SGDLS and CDR2 YYNGEE. CDR3 nucleotide sequence: TGTGCCAGCAGCGTAGGGACTAGCGGGAGTGGAGAGACCCAGTACTTC. Amino acid sequence: CASSVGTSGSGETQYF.

The count of this clone is one. The V gene is TRBV21-1, the J gene TRBJ2-7; TRBD2, the table's D call, lacks a check against the DNA. TRBV21-1 is deemed a pseudogene. This CDR3 region has 14 residues. CDR3 sequence reads: CASSKRGGAYEQYF. The CDR3 coding sequence is TGTGCCAGCAGTAAGCGGGGCGGTGCTTACGAGCAGTACTTC.

This chain links TRBV5-1 with TRBJ2-5; 8 bases fit TRBD2. CDR3 length: 16 amino acids. The germline CDR1 and CDR2 sequences are SGHRS and YFSETQ. Germline trimming cut 0 bases from V and 5 bases from J; bases unmatched to any gene: 9. CDR3 sequence: CASSLVQAGVGETQYF. As DNA, the CDR3 is TGCGCCAGCAGCTTGGTGCAAGCGGGAGTGGGGGAGACCCAGTACTTC.

This chain joins TRBV7-2 and TRBJ1-4; D unclear. The CDR3 totals 15 residues. The V end was cut by 2 bases, the J end by 8 bases, with 15 bases between. The germline V gene has CDR1 SGHTA and CDR2 FQGNSA. The CDR3 spells CASSLYRVSGEKLFF. CDR3 nucleotide sequence: TGTGCCAGCAGCTTATATCGGGTGTCGGGGGAAAAACTGTTTTTT.